This TCR beta chain was retrieved from a study of blood T cell repertoires in COVID-19. Across the whole study: The United States, Italy and Spain provided the acute and convalescent COVID-19 samples. Sample material is recorded as cDNA or gDNA derived from T cells, B-cell-depleted T cells, or PBMCs.

Original processing methods: By means of reference gene primer amplification, nucleated cell counts were estimated. Here immunoSEQ multiplex PCR was the method, and the copy in TCRdb shows in-frame clones only, minus some. V, J and clone size are those of that table, while D and trimming were read from the DNA. The data hold around 62,000 clones, with 85% to 90% observed a single time. CDR1 and CDR2 (germline): MNHEY, SVGAGI. The CDR3 sequence is 14 residues long. The V end lost 7 bases, the J end lost 6 bases, and 19 bases lay between the germline ends. The source is a human donor in a cohort sampled during active COVID-19. Sequenced sample: peripheral blood. V gene TRBV6-5 combines with J gene TRBJ2-7; D is possibly TRBD2 (6 bases). The CDR3 is CASTQEGGLVEQYF. The CDR3, as DNA: TGTGCCAGCACCCAGGAGGGTGGTCTAGTCGAGCAGTACTTC.